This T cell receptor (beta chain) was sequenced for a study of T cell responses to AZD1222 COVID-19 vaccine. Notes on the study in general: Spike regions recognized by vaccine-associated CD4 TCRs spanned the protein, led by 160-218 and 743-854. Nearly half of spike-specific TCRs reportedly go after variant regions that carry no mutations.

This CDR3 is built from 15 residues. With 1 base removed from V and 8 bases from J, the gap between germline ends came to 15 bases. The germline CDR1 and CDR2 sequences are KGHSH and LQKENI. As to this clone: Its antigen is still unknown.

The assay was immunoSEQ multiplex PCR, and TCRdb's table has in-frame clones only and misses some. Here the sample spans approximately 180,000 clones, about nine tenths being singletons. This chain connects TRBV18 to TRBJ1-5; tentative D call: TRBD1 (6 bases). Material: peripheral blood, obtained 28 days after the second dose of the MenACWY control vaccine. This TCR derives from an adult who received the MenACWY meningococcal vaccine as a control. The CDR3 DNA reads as TGTGCCAGCTCACCACGCGGGACAACACCTGAGCCCCAGCATTTT. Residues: CASSPRGTTPEPQHF.